The entry that follows covers one TCR beta chain sequence. The antigen is undetermined. These data originate in a study of graft-versus-host responses after intestinal transplantation. Study details: Recipients underwent multivisceral, liver-intestinal, or isolated intestinal transplants. For 3 to 4 years after anti-thymocyte globulin induction, all recipients took tacrolimus and steroids.

Profiled with immunoSEQ multiplex PCR; TCRdb holds only in-frame clones, not every one. The sample carries about 71,000 clones, roughly 91% recorded once. Whole-study findings and limits: The recipient marrow held GvH clones, and some of them showed up first in ileum or blood. Early post-transplant HvG declines tracked with peak circulating GvH clone levels.

The sequence derives from a human donor who received an intestinal transplant. The specimen comprised unstimulated CD8+ T cells sorted from spleen or lymph node cells, sampled before intestinal transplant.

Here the CDR3 reads CASSDLGEQYF. The CDR3 DNA follows: TGTGCCAGCAGTGACCTAGGCGAGCAGTACTTC. The V and J genes are TRBV25-1 and TRBJ2-7; no firm D call. The germline gives CDR1 MGHDK, CDR2 SYGVNS. Trimming cost V 3 bases and J 6 bases, with 6 bases left between them. The CDR3 has 11 amino acids.